Below, one TCR beta chain is given with its context. Its cognate antigen is unknown. Transcripts of RNA were the source for amplifying TCR beta CDR3 regions. HTBI primers served in a first-round RT-PCR, which a second-round multiplex PCR followed. TCRdb fed the multiplex PCR reads into MiXCR, producing one record per CDR3 protein. The data show more than 1,000,000 distinct CDR3 sequences, roughly 35% seen once. Patients were diagnosed from clinical symptoms, serum thyroxine, TRAb, thyroid ultrasound and orbital computed tomography. This record comes from a study of Graves' ophthalmopathy and Graves' hyperthyroidism. Germline V gives CDR1 SGDLS, CDR2 YYNGEE. The CDR3 consists of 16 residues. Findings of the study overall: In predicting ophthalmopathy progression, the model reached about 71% sensitivity and 72% to 85% specificity. A majority of expanded thyroid clonotypes exceeding 0.001 frequency were likewise present in blood.

Material: peripheral blood or thyroid tissue (not recorded which). The J gene is TRBJ2-5, the V gene TRBV9, with a weak D call TRBD2 (5 bases). Near its end, the DNA agrees better with TRBJ2-1, so the J call may be wrong. This clonotype was sampled from an adult man with Graves' hyperthyroidism. CDR3 in DNA: TGTGCCAGCAGCGGACGACGTGGACTCCTGGTGGGTGAGCAGTTCTTC. This gives the protein CASSGRRGLLVGEQFF.